The clone carrying this TCR beta chain is a singleton in its sample. Only in-frame clones appear in the TCRdb table, and some are missing; sequencing was by immunoSEQ multiplex PCR. The data contain around 68,000 clones, around 90% of them singletons. The data originate from a study of OX40 agonist ivuxolimab in advanced cancers. The CDR3 is 15 residues long. After removal of 4 bases from V and 2 bases from J, the junction contained 6 bases not matched to a gene. CDR1 is SGHTS, CDR2 YDEGEE, per germline. This sequence originates from an adult with an advanced solid tumor such as melanoma, head and neck, liver or kidney cancer. This sample comprised CD4+ or CD8+ T cells sorted from blood, obtained in a trial of the OX40 agonist ivuxolimab. This sequence joins TRBV5-8 and TRBJ2-5; 9 positions agree with TRBD1. The CDR3 loop is CASSPGQGLQETQYF. CDR3 sequence (DNA): TGTGCCAGCAGCCCGGGACAGGGACTACAAGAGACCCAGTACTTC.